Presented here are 8 T cell receptor beta chains from one specimen sequenced in a study of human thymus T cells. The repertoire was sequenced with immunoSEQ multiplex PCR; TCRdb's copy has only in-frame clones and lacks some. The sample includes some 130,000 clones, more than 90% of them seen just once. Corrective cardiac operations yielded the resected thymus tissue. Sequenced: thymus tissue. These receptors came from a boy in the first two years of life with a congenital heart defect but otherwise immunologically healthy.

This chain joins TRBV7-6 and TRBJ1-2; maybe TRBD1 (6 bases). The germline gives CDR1 SGHVS, CDR2 FNYEAQ. V lost 1 base and J lost 2, with 11 bases in between. The CDR3 runs to 15 residues. CDR3 residues: CASSLGDTPNYGYTF. CDR3 nucleotide sequence: TGTGCCAGCAGCTTAGGGGACACGCCGAACTATGGCTACACCTTC. The full variable domain, in which reference TRBV7-6 and TRBJ1-2 provide the parts outside the CDR3, is GAGVSQSPRYKVTKRGQDVALRCDPISGHVSLYWYRQALGQGPEFLTYFNYEAQQDKSGLPNDRFSAERPEGSISTLTIQRTEQRDSAMYRCASSLGDTPNYGYTFGSGTRLTVV.

V is TRBV27 and J is TRBJ2-2, with D unclear. Germline V gives CDR1 MNHEY, CDR2 SMNVEV (reference sequence). V was clipped by 0 bases and J by 1 base, with 9 bases between them. The CDR3 length is 16 residues. DNA for the CDR3: TGTGCCAGCAGTTTATCGGTCGGAGTGAACACCGGGGAGCTGTTTTTT. It translates to CASSLSVGVNTGELFF.

The chain is built from TRBV9 and TRBJ2-5; possible D gene TRBD2, 6 bases. Trimming shortened V by 0 bases and J by 5 bases, and 20 bases separated the two germline ends. Per the germline V gene, CDR1 is SGDLS and CDR2 is YYNGEE. This CDR3 contains 17 residues. The CDR3 coding sequence is TGTGCCAGCAGCGTAGATGGAGGGGAAGGGATCGGGGAGACCCAGTACTTC. This sequence encodes CASSVDGGEGIGETQYF.

The J gene is TRBJ1-2, the V gene TRBV7-9; 7 positions match TRBD1. The CDR3 loop spans 16 amino acids. Germline CDR1 reads SEHNR; CDR2 reads FQNEAQ (reference sequence). J gave up 8 bases and V 2 bases, and 14 bases lay outside the gene matches. CDR3 protein: CASSLNAPQGIRGYTF. CDR3 coding DNA: TGTGCCAGCAGCTTAAACGCCCCACAGGGGATTAGGGGCTACACCTTC.

The rearrangement joins TRBV7-2 to TRBJ2-1; 12 nucleotides agree with TRBD2. Germline lookup yields CDR1 SGHTA and CDR2 FQGNSA. V was pared by 5 bases and J by 6 bases, with 8 bases of the junction left unmatched. The CDR3 extends over 16 amino acids. The CDR3 DNA sequence: TGTGCCAGCAGCGAGCCGGGGACTAGCGGGCCCAATGAGCAGTTCTTC. Protein product: CASSEPGTSGPNEQFF.

The gene calls are TRBV18 and TRBJ2-2, with 9 bases aligning to TRBD1. Germline V gives CDR1 KGHSH, CDR2 LQKENI. J was trimmed by 4 bases and V by 0 bases; bases with no gene match: 6. The CDR3 is made up of 17 amino acids. The DNA of the CDR3 is TGTGCCAGCTCACCACCGTGGAGACAGGGGGGCACCGGGGAGCTGTTTTTT. It codes for CASSPPWRQGGTGELFF.

The chain combines TRBV5-4 with TRBJ2-5; D tentatively reads TRBD1 or TRBD2 (5 bases each). Trimming took off 0 bases at V and 2 bases at J, with 11 bases between the two ends. Germline assignment: CDR1 SGHNT and CDR2 YYREEE (reference sequence). The CDR3 runs to 15 residues. CDR3 residues: CASSLAQGAQETQYF. DNA for the CDR3: TGTGCCAGCAGCTTGGCCCAGGGAGCACAAGAGACCCAGTACTTC.

The chain couples TRBV28 to TRBJ2-7, with D hard to call. The CDR3 has 15 amino acids. The V gene lost 2 bases and the J gene lost 2 bases, with 13 bases spanning the gap. Germline CDR1 and CDR2: MDHEN and SYDVKM. CDR3 loop: CASSLPPGRTYEQYF. The CDR3 DNA reads TGTGCCAGCAGTTTACCCCCCGGTCGTACCTACGAGCAGTACTTC.